This entry lists 2 T cell receptor beta chains sequenced from one sample in a study of blood T cell repertoires in COVID-19. Assay used: immunoSEQ multiplex PCR; TCRdb lists only in-frame clones, some missing. The profile shows 370,000 or so clones, about 87% of them singletons. The sequenced material came from PBMCs or T cells enriched from blood (not recorded which). Receptors were obtained from a man in his thirties or forties who had recovered from COVID-19.

This clone was counted many times. The rearrangement joins TRBV25-1 to TRBJ1-6; maybe TRBD1 (6 bases). The CDR3 is made up of 12 amino acids. V dropped 6 bases and J dropped 7 bases, with 7 bases sitting between them. Germline V gene lookup returns CDR1 MGHDK and CDR2 SYGVNS. CDR3 amino acids: CASRGQNSPLHF. CDR3 DNA: TGTGCCAGCAGAGGACAGAATTCACCCCTCCACTTT.

V usage is TRBV3-1 (or the pseudogene TRBV3-2) and J usage is TRBJ1-3, with D possibly TRBD1 on 5 matching bases. Germline V lookup: CDR1 LGHDT, CDR2 YNNKEL (reference sequence). The V and J ends lost 5 bases and 0 bases respectively, with 5 bases between them. The CDR3 is 13 residues long. CDR3 residues: CASSDSSGNTIYF. For the CDR3, the DNA is TGTGCCAGCAGCGACAGCTCTGGAAACACCATATATTTT.